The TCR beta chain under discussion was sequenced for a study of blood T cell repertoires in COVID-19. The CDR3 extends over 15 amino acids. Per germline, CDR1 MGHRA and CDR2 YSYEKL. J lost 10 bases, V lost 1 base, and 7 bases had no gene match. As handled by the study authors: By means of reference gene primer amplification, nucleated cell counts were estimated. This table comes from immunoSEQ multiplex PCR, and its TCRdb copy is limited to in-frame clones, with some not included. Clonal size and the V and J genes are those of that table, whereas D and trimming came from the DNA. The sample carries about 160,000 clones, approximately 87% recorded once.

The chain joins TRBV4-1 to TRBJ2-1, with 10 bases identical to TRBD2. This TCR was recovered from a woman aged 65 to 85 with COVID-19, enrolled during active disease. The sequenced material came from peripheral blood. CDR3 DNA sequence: TGCGCCAGCAGCCAAGGGGCTAGCGGGGGAAGGGAGCAGTTCTTC. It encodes CASSQGASGGREQFF.